This TCR beta chain stems from a study of technical replicates of blood from a handful of donors. In germline, CDR1 is SGHDN, CDR2 FVKESK. Germline trimming cut 1 base from V and 0 bases from J; bases unmatched to any gene: 12. The CDR3 runs to 18 residues. Repertoires were generated with immunoSEQ multiplex PCR, while TCRdb's copy carries only in-frame clones and drops some. The sample holds 45,000 to 65,000 clones; roughly 94% are singletons and the top ten take approximately 0.2%. Sequencing used T cells isolated from PBMCs. The clonotype comes from a human donor in good health. The chain joins TRBV14 to TRBJ2-7; 7 positions match TRBD2. DNA for the CDR3: TGTGCCAGCAGCCAAGGACCCGCGGGCGGGGGAAGCTCCTACGAGCAGTACTTC. Amino acids: CASSQGPAGGGSSYEQYF. The whole variable domain, remainder taken from reference TRBV14 and TRBJ2-7, is EAGVTQFPSHSVIEKGQTVTLRCDPISGHDNLYWYRRVMGKEIKFLLHFVKESKQDESGMPNNRFLAERTGGTYSTLKVQPAELEDSGVYFCASSQGPAGGGSSYEQYFGPGTRLTVT.